This T cell receptor (beta chain) was captured by sequencing in a study of CD8 T cells in Susac syndrome. Random hexamers were used to reverse transcribe roughly 0.5 to 1 ug of RNA. TCRdb recomputed calls from the immunoSEQ multiplex PCR reads with MiXCR, one row per CDR3 protein. The data hold about 130,000 distinct CDR3 sequences, with roughly 96% observed a single time. Sequencing targeted TCR beta in blood CD8+ and CD4+ T cells. Healthy donors constituted the controls, which were matched for age and sex. The CDR3 extends over 14 amino acids. Germline CDR1 and CDR2: SNHLY and FYNNEI. Deletions cut 6 bases from V and 3 bases from J, with 14 bases between.

This chain joins TRBV2 and TRBJ1-1, with D possibly being TRBD1 (6 bases). The clonotype comes from a human donor in good health. Sequenced sample: CD4+ T cells from PBMCs. The CDR3 reads CASSRRQADTEAFF. In DNA form, the CDR3 reads TGTGCCAGCAGCCGAAGACAGGCGGACACTGAAGCTTTCTTT.